Listed here are 30 T cell receptor beta chains from one sample, sequenced in a study of STAT5B mutations in CD4+ large granular lymphocyte leukemia. This table comes from immunoSEQ multiplex PCR, and its TCRdb copy is limited to in-frame clones, with some not included. The sample includes nearly 45,000 clones, roughly 85% of them seen just once. What was sequenced was CD4+ T cells from blood buffy coats. All receptors derive from a human donor in good health.

The gene calls are TRBV11-2 and TRBJ2-1; D remains unclear. The CDR3 is made up of 13 amino acids. V lost 4 bases to trimming and J lost 7 bases, with 11 bases between them. The germline V gene encodes CDR1 SGHAT and CDR2 FQNNGV. The CDR3 sequence: CASSSGQANEQFF. The CDR3 coding sequence is TGTGCCAGCAGCTCGGGCCAGGCGAATGAGCAGTTCTTC.

This chain uses TRBV7-2 with TRBJ2-2; D unclear. This CDR3 is built from 14 residues. V lost 1 base and J 2 bases, leaving 5 bases between the germline ends. Germline V gene data show CDR1 as SGHTA and CDR2 as FQGNSA. The CDR3 DNA follows: TGTGCCAGCAGCTTAGTAGCTAACACCGGGGAGCTGTTTTTT. This gives the protein CASSLVANTGELFF.

The chain is built from TRBV9 and TRBJ1-1; 8 bases agree with TRBD1. This CDR3 contains 15 residues. The V gene's germline CDR1 is SGDLS and CDR2 YYNGEE. With 3 bases clipped from V and 1 base from J, the junction kept 5 bases outside the gene matches. CDR3 sequence (DNA): TGTGCCAGCAGCGGGACAGGGTTTAGGAACACTGAAGCTTTCTTT. It codes for CASSGTGFRNTEAFF.

The CDR3 loop is CASNKASGGSYNEQFF. The CDR3 DNA sequence: TGTGCCAGCAACAAAGCTAGCGGAGGCTCCTACAATGAGCAGTTCTTC. This sequence joins TRBV7-2 and TRBJ2-1; 7 nucleotides agree with TRBD2. The CDR3 covers 16 residues. The germline V gene encodes CDR1 SGHTA and CDR2 FQGNSA. The junction had 9 bases not matched to a gene; V was cut back by 7 bases and J by 0 bases.

The chain employs TRBV28 and TRBJ1-5; D is undetermined. CDR1 is MDHEN, CDR2 SYDVKM, per germline. The CDR3 is 14 amino acids. The ends were cut back, 3 bases at V and 9 bases at J, with 15 bases in the middle. The CDR3 DNA reads TGTGCCAGCAGTTTTAGAGGACCCCGGGGGCCCCAGCATTTT. Its translation: CASSFRGPRGPQHF.

This rearrangement joins TRBV7-9 to TRBJ2-3, with D perhaps TRBD1 or TRBD2 (5 bases each). The germline V gene encodes CDR1 SEHNR and CDR2 FQNEAQ (reference sequence). V lost 3 bases, J lost 6 bases, and 16 bases lay in between. The CDR3 sequence is 15 residues long. CDR3 sequence: CASSFSGRAWDTQYF. The CDR3 nucleotides are TGTGCCAGCAGCTTTTCGGGACGCGCATGGGATACGCAGTATTTT. The full variable domain, with the rest looked up from reference TRBV7-9 and TRBJ2-3, is DTGVSQNPRHKITKRGQNVTFRCDPISEHNRLYWYRQTLGQGPEFLTYFQNEAQLEKSRLLSDRFSAERPKGSFSTLEIQRTEQGDSAMYLCASSFSGRAWDTQYFGPGTRLTVL.

The CDR3 region is CASSYRQPNYGYTF. CDR3 sequence (DNA): TGTGCCAGCAGTTACAGACAGCCTAACTATGGCTACACCTTC. The chain has TRBV6-6 and TRBJ1-2, with D possibly matching TRBD1 (5 bases). The CDR3 extends over 14 amino acids. CDR1 and CDR2 (germline): MNHNY, SVGAGI (reference sequence). V lost 2 bases, J lost 0 bases, and 7 bases lay in between.

The CDR3 coding sequence is TGTGCCAGCAGCCAAGACCACCGACTAGTTCGCACAGATACGCAGTATTTT. This sequence encodes CASSQDHRLVRTDTQYF. The V and J genes are TRBV4-2 and TRBJ2-3, with a tentative D call TRBD2 (6 bases). V was shortened by 0 bases and J by 1 base, with 14 bases between the two germline ends. The CDR3 spans 17 residues. Germline V gives CDR1 LGHNA, CDR2 YNFKEQ.

Here the CDR3 DNA reads TGCGCCAGCAGCCCGGGTGGGGCTACTAATGAAAAACTGTTTTTT. Its translation: CASSPGGATNEKLFF. The J gene is TRBJ1-4, the V gene TRBV5-1, with D perhaps TRBD1 (5 bases). Trimming took off 4 bases at V and 2 bases at J, with 12 bases between the two ends. This CDR3 has 15 amino acids. Germline V lookup: CDR1 SGHRS, CDR2 YFSETQ.

The rearrangement joins TRBV7-2 to TRBJ2-3; 7 nucleotides line up with TRBD2. The length of the CDR3 is 16 residues. CDR1 and CDR2 from the germline V gene are SGHTA and FQGNSA. Germline trimming cut 5 bases from V and 6 bases from J; bases unmatched to any gene: 14. In DNA, the CDR3 is TGTGCCAGCAGCCCTGGCCGGACTAGGGTATCTGATACGCAGTATTTT. Its protein product is CASSPGRTRVSDTQYF.

This sequence joins TRBV11-2 and TRBJ2-1, with 7 positions matching TRBD1. CDR1 SGHAT and CDR2 FQNNGV come from the germline V gene. The CDR3 runs to 15 residues. V trimming: 0 bases; J trimming: 7 bases; junction bases outside the gene matches: 6. CDR3 coding DNA: TGTGCCAGCAGCTTAGATATACAGGGGTCTAATGAGCAGTTCTTC. This gives the protein CASSLDIQGSNEQFF. Full variable domain (remainder filled in from reference TRBV11-2 and TRBJ2-1): EAGVAQSPRYKIIEKRQSVAFWCNPISGHATLYWYQQILGQGPKLLIQFQNNGVVDDSQLPKDRFSAERLKGVDSTLKIQPAKLEDSAVYLCASSLDIQGSNEQFFGPGTRLTVL.

The rearrangement uses TRBV2 and TRBJ2-3; D is perhaps TRBD1 (6 bases). Trimming took off 7 bases at V and 2 bases at J, with 10 bases between the two ends. Germline V gene data show CDR1 as SNHLY and CDR2 as FYNNEI. The CDR3 spans 13 residues. CDR3 coding DNA: TGTGCCAGCAAGGGACAACCCACAGATACGCAGTATTTT. This encodes CASKGQPTDTQYF. Looking up the rest from reference TRBV2 and TRBJ2-3 gives the full variable domain: EPEVTQTPSHQVTQMGQEVILRCVPISNHLYFYWYRQILGQKVEFLVSFYNNEISEKSEIFDDQFSVERPDGSNFTLKIRSTKLEDSAMYFCASKGQPTDTQYFGPGTRLTVL.

This clone has a handful of counts. The chain links TRBV27 to TRBJ2-1, with TRBD2 matching 7 bases. The CDR3 is 16 residues long. The V gene end was trimmed by 6 bases and the J gene end by 4 bases; junction bases not matched to a gene: 12. Germline V CDR1 and CDR2: MNHEY, SMNVEV (reference sequence). In DNA, the CDR3 is TGTGCCAGCAGCGAGGCTCGGGCTAGCGGATACAATGAGCAGTTCTTC. Protein: CASSEARASGYNEQFF.

This clone has just one count. The chain couples TRBV5-1 to TRBJ2-3, with TRBD1 matching over 12 bases. Germline values: CDR1 SGHRS, CDR2 YFSETQ. V lost 3 bases to trimming and J lost 4 bases; unmatched junction nucleotides: 3. The CDR3 is 15 residues long. The CDR3 bases are TGCGCCAGCAGCTATGGGACAGGGGGCGCAGATACGCAGTATTTT. This codes for CASSYGTGGADTQYF.

Remarks on this clone: The same CDR3 also results from other DNA sequences found in this sample. The chain joins TRBV14 to TRBJ1-2; 8 bases agree with TRBD1. The CDR3 loop spans 15 amino acids. After removal of 0 bases from V and 7 bases from J, the junction contained 7 bases not matched to a gene. Germline CDR1 SGHDN, CDR2 FVKESK. In nucleotides, the CDR3 is TGTGCCAGCAGCCAAGATTGGCAGGGGGCTGGTGGCTACACCTTC. Protein sequence: CASSQDWQGAGGYTF.

In regard to this clone: This sample includes further DNA sequences coding for the same CDR3. This chain uses TRBV2 with TRBJ2-7; 8 nucleotides match TRBD1. Germline CDR1 SNHLY, CDR2 FYNNEI. The V segment lost 5 bases and the J segment 0 bases; nucleotides outside the gene matches: 3. CDR3 size: 14 residues. The DNA of the CDR3 is TGTGCCAGCAGTCGGGACAGGAGCTCCTACGAGCAGTACTTC. The encoded protein is CASSRDRSSYEQYF.

This clone came up once. This rearrangement joins TRBV2 to TRBJ2-3, with D uncertain. Germline V lookup: CDR1 SNHLY, CDR2 FYNNEI. Trimming left V 2 bases short and J 3 bases short, with 9 bases between. The CDR3 sequence is 14 residues long. The CDR3 bases are TGTGCCAGCAGTGAACAAAGTGGAACAGATACGCAGTATTTT. This gives the protein CASSEQSGTDTQYF. Full variable domain (remainder filled in from reference TRBV2 and TRBJ2-3): EPEVTQTPSHQVTQMGQEVILRCVPISNHLYFYWYRQILGQKVEFLVSFYNNEISEKSEIFDDQFSVERPDGSNFTLKIRSTKLEDSAMYFCASSEQSGTDTQYFGPGTRLTVL.

The chain links TRBV7-3 to TRBJ1-1; D is unresolved. There are 13 residues in the CDR3. Germline CDR1 and CDR2: SGHTA and FQGTGA. V lost 1 base and J lost 8, with 11 bases in between. In DNA form, the CDR3 reads TGTGCCAGCAGCTTAATGGAAGGAGAAGAAGCTTTCTTT. Its protein product is CASSLMEGEEAFF.

The J gene is TRBJ1-1, the V gene TRBV20-1; D unresolved. There are 11 residues in the CDR3. Germline V gene data show CDR1 as DFQATT and CDR2 as SNEGSKA (reference sequence). DNA of the CDR3: TGCAGCAAGAGGGAGAACACTGAAGCTTTCTTT. As protein: CSKRENTEAFF.

This clone was picked up a small number of times. The rearrangement uses TRBV7-2 and TRBJ2-7; TRBD2 matches 10 bases. Germline CDR1 and CDR2: SGHTA and FQGNSA. The CDR3 is made up of 14 amino acids. V gave up 2 bases and J gave up 4 bases; unmatched junction bases: 2. The CDR3 protein is CASSLSSGSYEQYF. The CDR3 nucleotides read TGTGCCAGCAGCTTATCTAGCGGGAGTTACGAGCAGTACTTC.

The rearrangement joins TRBV5-4 to TRBJ2-3; D uncertain. V was shortened by 2 bases and J by 3 bases, with 4 bases between the two germline ends. The CDR3 runs 12 residues. Germline values: CDR1 SGHNT, CDR2 YYREEE (reference sequence). The CDR3 DNA sequence: TGTGCCAGCAGCTTCGGGACAGATACGCAGTATTTT. The encoded protein is CASSFGTDTQYF.

The chain has TRBV9 and TRBJ2-7, with TRBD1 matching over 8 bases. This CDR3 region has 15 residues. Germline lookup yields CDR1 SGDLS and CDR2 YYNGEE. The V and J ends lost 3 bases and 5 bases, in that order; junction bases with no gene match: 10. The CDR3 sequence: CASSASWDRQNEQYF. In DNA, the CDR3 is TGTGCCAGCAGCGCTTCCTGGGACAGGCAAAACGAGCAGTACTTC.

CDR3: CASSLVREANEQFF. The CDR3, as DNA: TGTGCCAGCAGCTTAGTGCGGGAGGCTAATGAGCAGTTCTTC. The chain combines TRBV7-2 with TRBJ2-1; TRBD2 agrees at 8 bases. The CDR3 contains 14 residues. The J segment lost 7 bases and the V segment lost 1 base, leaving 3 bases of the junction unmatched. Per germline, CDR1 SGHTA and CDR2 FQGNSA.

This chain uses TRBV7-9 with TRBJ2-7; D is unresolved. The CDR3 sequence is 13 residues long. Per germline, CDR1 SEHNR and CDR2 FQNEAQ (reference sequence). With 3 bases removed from V and 0 bases from J, the gap between germline ends came to 6 bases. The CDR3 sequence: CASSLRGSYEQYF. CDR3 nucleotides: TGTGCCAGCAGCTTGAGAGGCTCCTACGAGCAGTACTTC.

This clone was seen more than once but under ten times. This chain connects TRBV11-2 to TRBJ1-2, with D possibly being TRBD1 (5 bases). Germline CDR1 SGHAT, CDR2 FQNNGV. The V end was cut by 0 bases, the J end by 7 bases, with 15 bases between. The CDR3 has 15 amino acids. The CDR3 nucleotides read TGTGCCAGCAGCTTAGAGGGCGCGGCTACAGGTGGCTACACCTTC. Translated, it gives CASSLEGAATGGYTF.

The CDR3 sequence: CASSLEVPNYGYTF. Here the CDR3 DNA reads TGCGCCAGCAGCTTGGAGGTCCCTAACTATGGCTACACCTTC. The chain links TRBV5-1 to TRBJ1-2; the D is unclear. Germline CDR1 reads SGHRS; CDR2 reads YFSETQ. The CDR3 spans 14 residues. Trimming pared 0 bases from V and 0 bases from J, leaving 6 bases between.

V is TRBV23-1 and J is TRBJ1-2; D gene unclear. TRBV23-1 is designated an ORF whose function remains uncertain. Trimming removed 0 bases from V and 6 bases from J, with 17 bases in between. The CDR3 loop spans 16 amino acids. The CDR3 region has the DNA TGCGCCAGCAGTCAATCGGTGCAAATTAGAGGGCATGGCTACACCTTC. This codes for CASSQSVQIRGHGYTF.

The chain has TRBV20-1 and TRBJ2-2, with D unclear. The V and J ends lost 1 base and 9 bases respectively, with 6 bases between them. CDR3 length: 11 residues. Germline V lookup: CDR1 DFQATT, CDR2 SNEGSKA (reference sequence). The CDR3 nucleotides are TGCAGTGCTAGAGGCCCCCGGGAGCTGTTTTTT. Protein: CSARGPRELFF.

CDR3 DNA: TGCGCCAGCAGCCTGGGACAGCCTAATTCACCCCTCCACTTT. It encodes CASSLGQPNSPLHF. This rearrangement joins TRBV5-1 to TRBJ1-6; 7 positions agree with TRBD1. CDR3 length: 14 residues. The V segment lost 4 bases and the J segment 6 bases; nucleotides outside the gene matches: 4. CDR1 is SGHRS, CDR2 YFSETQ, per germline. Variable domain in full (rest from reference TRBV5-1 and TRBJ1-6): KAGVTQTPRYLIKTRGQQVTLSCSPISGHRSVSWYQQTPGQGLQFLFEYFSETQRNKGNFPGRFSGRQFSNSRSEMNVSTLELGDSALYLCASSLGQPNSPLHFGNGTRLTVT.

This chain joins TRBV19 and TRBJ1-2, with D hard to call. Germline values: CDR1 LNHDA, CDR2 SQIVND (reference sequence). This CDR3 has 12 residues. V gave up 5 bases and J gave up 10 bases, with 14 bases separating them. This CDR3 reads CASSAERILYTF. The CDR3 bases are TGTGCCAGTAGTGCCGAACGTATTCTCTACACCTTC. Supplemented by reference TRBV19 and TRBJ1-2, the full variable domain reads DGGITQSPKYLFRKEGQNVTLSCEQNLNHDAMYWYRQDPGQGLRLIYYSQIVNDFQKGDIAEGYSVSREKKESFPLTVTSAQKNPTAFYLCASSAERILYTFGSGTRLTVV.